The clone carrying this TCR beta chain was seen once. CDR1 and CDR2 (germline): SGDLS, YYNGEE. CDR3 length equals 14 residues. V was pared by 0 bases and J by 6 bases, with 9 bases between. Authors' data handling: Quantification of nucleated cells was approximated via reference gene primer amplification. Libraries were prepared by immunoSEQ multiplex PCR; TCRdb keeps only in-frame clonotypes and omits some of them. V, J and clone size derive from that table, while D and trimming were established from the DNA sequence. The sample yields about 150,000 clones, under 80% seen once. The entry originates in a study of blood T cell repertoires in COVID-19. For the study at large: The samples span acute and convalescent COVID-19 from the United States, Italy and Spain. Sources were T cells, B-cell-depleted T cells, or PBMCs; the material itself was cDNA or gDNA.

The TCR originated in a man aged 55 to 70 with acute or convalescent COVID-19. V usage is TRBV9 and J usage is TRBJ2-2; D might be TRBD1 (5 bases). The sample comprised peripheral blood. The CDR3 nucleotides are TGTGCCAGCAGCGTAGCAGCAGGGCCCGGGGAGCTGTTTTTT. It codes for CASSVAAGPGELFF.